These T cell receptor beta chains were read from a single sample in a study of blood T cells in healthy people across ages. In TCRdb, the 5' RACE reads were re-called with MiXCR into one record per CDR3 protein. Of some 900,000 distinct CDR3 sequences in the sample, 29% were seen once. Sequencing was carried out using blood. The receptors originated from a woman aged 80 or over in good health. Each CDR3 is given with its conserved first and last residue.

V	J	CDR3
TRBV6-2/TRBV6-3	TRBJ2-5	CASSYSTSGVGPLVSQYF
TRBV24-1	TRBJ2-5	CATSSGGGKTQYF
TRBV4-2	TRBJ2-1	CASSQGPNTYNEQFF
TRBV3-1	TRBJ2-7	CASSPRGTGDYEQYF
TRBV2	TRBJ2-5	CASRNGDRIKETQYF
TRBV5-1	TRBJ2-3	CASSFVAGLTDTQYF
TRBV7-9	TRBJ1-5	CASSSTGIQPQHF
TRBV5-6	TRBJ2-1	CASSLLLAGNYNEQFF
TRBV10-3	TRBJ2-5	CAISDSSGGWETQYF
TRBV30	TRBJ2-5	CAWSVTGTETQYF
TRBV11-2	TRBJ2-5	CASSPDPSTGGSFETQYF
TRBV12-3/TRBV12-4	TRBJ1-4	CASSGGPPVSEKLFF
TRBV20-1	TRBJ2-7	CSARLAGVYEQYF
TRBV27	TRBJ1-1	CASSLSPGSGTEAFF
TRBV12-3/TRBV12-4	TRBJ1-1	CASSLSGNWQAFF
TRBV5-1	TRBJ2-3	CASSFGGFSTDTQYF
TRBV12-3/TRBV12-4	TRBJ2-3	CASSLRISGGTDTQYF
TRBV15	TRBJ2-1	CATSRDGQNSYDEQFF
TRBV6-2/TRBV6-3	TRBJ2-3	CASSYNAPTDTQYF
TRBV15	TRBJ2-3	CATSRAPRATDTQYF
TRBV5-1	TRBJ1-1	CASSSGTGEFTEAFF
TRBV20-1	TRBJ1-5	CSARGGAGENQPQHF
TRBV7-9	TRBJ2-4	CASSSIVTRKYF
TRBV29-1	TRBJ2-1	CSVGDRGSLSYEQFF
TRBV9	.	CANSRAGGAGEQYF
TRBV5-1	TRBJ2-5	CASSLGPSGYQETQYF
TRBV7-2	TRBJ2-1	CASSSDKGIGGLILNEQFF
TRBV7-3	TRBJ2-7	CASSFRAGESYEQYF
TRBV27	TRBJ2-3	CASSRAGNTQYF
TRBV10-3	TRBJ2-1	CAISKTPGLGTYNEQFF
TRBV7-9	TRBJ2-3	CASSLALIREKDTQYF
TRBV7-9	TRBJ1-4	CASSYPGTGNEKLFF
TRBV28	TRBJ2-3	CASSTTTDTQYF
TRBV6-2/TRBV6-3	TRBJ2-7	CASSHAPPRTNPDEQYF
TRBV7-9	TRBJ2-5	CASSLDRATEQYF
TRBV7-9	TRBJ2-5	CASSARMTGTETQYF